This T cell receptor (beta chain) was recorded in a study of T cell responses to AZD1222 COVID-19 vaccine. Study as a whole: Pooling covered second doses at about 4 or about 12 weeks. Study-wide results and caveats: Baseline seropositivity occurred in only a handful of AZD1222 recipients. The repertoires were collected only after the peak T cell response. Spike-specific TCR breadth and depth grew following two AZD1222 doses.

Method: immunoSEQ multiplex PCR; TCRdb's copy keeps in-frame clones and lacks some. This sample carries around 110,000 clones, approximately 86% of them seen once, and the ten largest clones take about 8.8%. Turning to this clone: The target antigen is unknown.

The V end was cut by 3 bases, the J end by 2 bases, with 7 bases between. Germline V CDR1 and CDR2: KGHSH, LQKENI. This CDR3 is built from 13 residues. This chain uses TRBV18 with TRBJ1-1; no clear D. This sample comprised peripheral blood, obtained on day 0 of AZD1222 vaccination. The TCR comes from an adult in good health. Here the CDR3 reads CASSPGINTEAFF. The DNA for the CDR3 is TGTGCCAGCTCACCTGGCATCAACACTGAAGCTTTCTTT.